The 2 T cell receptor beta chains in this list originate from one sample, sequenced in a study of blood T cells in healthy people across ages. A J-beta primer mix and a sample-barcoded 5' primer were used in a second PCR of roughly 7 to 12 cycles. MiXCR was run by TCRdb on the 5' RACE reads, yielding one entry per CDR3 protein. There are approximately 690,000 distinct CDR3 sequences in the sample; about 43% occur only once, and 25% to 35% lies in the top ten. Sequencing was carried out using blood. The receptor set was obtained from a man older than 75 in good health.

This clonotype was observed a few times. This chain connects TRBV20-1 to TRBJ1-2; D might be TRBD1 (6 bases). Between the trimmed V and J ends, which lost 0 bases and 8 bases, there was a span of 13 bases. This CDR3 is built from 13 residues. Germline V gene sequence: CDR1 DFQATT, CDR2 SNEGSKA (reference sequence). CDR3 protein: CSARDPQGHGYTF. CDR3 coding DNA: TGCAGTGCTAGAGATCCGCAGGGGCACGGCTACACCTTC.

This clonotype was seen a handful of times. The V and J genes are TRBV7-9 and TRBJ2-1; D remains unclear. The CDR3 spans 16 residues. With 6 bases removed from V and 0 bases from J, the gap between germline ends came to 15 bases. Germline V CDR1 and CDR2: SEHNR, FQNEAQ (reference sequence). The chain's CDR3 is CASSLMVGSSYNEQFF. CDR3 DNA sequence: TGTGCCAGCAGTCTAATGGTAGGTAGCTCCTACAATGAGCAGTTCTTC.